The 26 T cell receptor beta chains below come from one sample, sequenced in a study of blood T cell repertoires in COVID-19 (dated by TCRdb to 2018 to 2020). The library was generated by the immunoSEQ multiplex PCR assay. Drawn from immuneACCESS, this table holds only the in-frame rearrangements with V and J called that TCRdb kept. Clones are partly lost; checked studies trace under half to an unresolved V gene and leave the rest unexplained. This sample gives approximately 250,000 clones in total; roughly 82% of them show up just once. 2% to 2.5% of the sample lies in the top ten. The sequenced material came from peripheral blood. These receptors all stem from a man aged 35 to 55 who had recovered from COVID-19.

There are many counts of this clone. The J gene is TRBJ1-2, the V gene TRBV6-2 or TRBV6-3; no clear D. V was trimmed by 2 bases and J by 3 bases, leaving 10 bases between them. Germline V gene lookup returns CDR1 MNHEY and CDR2 SVGEGT. CDR3 size: 14 residues. CDR3 DNA: TGTGCCAGCAGTTACGAGGGCAGCTACTATGGCTACACCTTC. Translated: CASSYEGSYYGYTF.

The gene calls are TRBV18 and TRBJ1-1, with D maybe TRBD1 (5 bases). The V end was cut by 2 bases, the J end by 3 bases, with 16 bases between. CDR1 and CDR2 from the germline V gene are KGHSH and LQKENI. This CDR3 has 16 residues. The CDR3 nucleotides are TGTGCCAGCTCACCAAGGTGGGGGGATGGGGACACTGAAGCTTTCTTT. Translating gives CASSPRWGDGDTEAFF.

The chain employs TRBV5-1 and TRBJ1-1; 11 bases fit TRBD1. Germline values: CDR1 SGHRS, CDR2 YFSETQ. J lost 7 bases, V lost 2 bases, and 10 bases had no gene match. CDR3 length equals 16 residues. The CDR3 DNA reads as TGCGCCAGCAGCTTCAACCAAGGGACAGGGGGGAGTGAAGCTTTCTTT. This sequence encodes CASSFNQGTGGSEAFF.

CDR3 sequence (DNA): TGCGCCAGCAGCGGCGGGACAGGGACCTACGAGCAGTACTTC. Its translation is CASSGGTGTYEQYF. The rearrangement links TRBV5-1 to TRBJ2-7; 9 bases line up with TRBD1. CDR3 length equals 14 residues. CDR1 and CDR2 from the germline V gene are SGHRS and YFSETQ. V was pared by 4 bases and J by 2 bases, with 4 bases of the junction left unmatched.

V is TRBV30 and J is TRBJ1-3; TRBD1 is a possible D gene (5 bases). This CDR3 region has 15 residues. Trimming cost V 3 bases and J 4 bases, with 16 bases left between them. In germline, CDR1 is GTSNPN, CDR2 SVGIG (reference sequence). The CDR3 region is CAWRIPDRYGNTIYF. DNA for the CDR3: TGTGCCTGGAGGATACCAGACAGATACGGAAACACCATATATTTT.

The V and J genes are TRBV29-1 and TRBJ2-1; 10 bases map to TRBD2. CDR1 is SQVTM and CDR2 is ANQGSEA in the germline V gene. The CDR3 consists of 14 residues. Unmatched junction bases numbered 5, after V lost 3 bases and J lost 6 bases. In DNA form, the CDR3 reads TGCAGCGTTGATCGGACTAGCGGATTCAATGAGCAGTTCTTC. Protein product: CSVDRTSGFNEQFF.

The chain couples TRBV9 to TRBJ1-2; a weak D match, TRBD1 (5 bases). Germline assignment: CDR1 SGDLS and CDR2 YYNGEE. This CDR3 contains 12 residues. V was trimmed by 2 bases and J by 4 bases, leaving 6 bases between them. The CDR3 nucleotides are TGTGCCAGCAGCGTTAGGGGCTATGGCTACACCTTC. Encoded protein: CASSVRGYGYTF.

The rearrangement joins TRBV7-9 to TRBJ1-2, with 8 nucleotides matching TRBD1. This CDR3 contains 14 residues. The V gene's germline CDR1 is SEHNR and CDR2 FQNEAQ (reference sequence). Trimming took 4 bases from V and 4 from J; bases not matched to a gene: 5. The CDR3 protein is CASSSGTGIYGYTF. The CDR3 DNA sequence: TGTGCCAGCAGCTCTGGGACAGGAATCTATGGCTACACCTTC.

The chain joins TRBV2 to TRBJ1-1; D is unresolved. Germline values: CDR1 SNHLY, CDR2 FYNNEI. V was pared by 4 bases and J by 3 bases, with 9 bases between. The CDR3 runs 13 residues. The DNA for the CDR3 is TGTGCCAGCAGTGGGGTGCGGGACACTGAAGCTTTCTTT. This encodes CASSGVRDTEAFF.

J is TRBJ2-5 and V is TRBV10-1; no firm D call. Trimming left V 5 bases short and J 1 base short, with 8 bases between. The germline gives CDR1 WNHNN, CDR2 SYGVQD (reference sequence). The CDR3 runs 13 residues. Here the CDR3 reads CASSRARQETQYF. The CDR3 DNA is TGCGCCAGCAGTCGAGCGCGCCAAGAGACCCAGTACTTC.

This clone occurred once. V gene TRBV5-1 combines with J gene TRBJ2-3; TRBD1 aligns across 9 bases. CDR1 SGHRS and CDR2 YFSETQ come from the germline V gene. This CDR3 region has 17 residues. V lost 3 bases, J lost 2 bases, and 10 bases stayed unmatched. The CDR3 protein is CASSSGTGTTITDTQYF. In nucleotides, the CDR3 is TGCGCCAGCAGCTCCGGGACAGGGACCACGATCACAGATACGCAGTATTTT. The full variable domain, with the rest looked up from reference TRBV5-1 and TRBJ2-3, is KAGVTQTPRYLIKTRGQQVTLSCSPISGHRSVSWYQQTPGQGLQFLFEYFSETQRNKGNFPGRFSGRQFSNSRSEMNVSTLELGDSALYLCASSSGTGTTITDTQYFGPGTRLTVL.

In this sample, this clone turned up once. The CDR3 sequence is CASSPRTGRTYEQYF. As DNA, the CDR3 is TGTGCCAGCAGCCCCCGGACAGGGCGGACATACGAGCAGTACTTC. The chain joins TRBV7-2 to TRBJ2-7; TRBD1 matches at 8 bases. Germline CDR1 and CDR2: SGHTA and FQGNSA. The CDR3 extends over 15 amino acids. Unmatched junction bases numbered 10, after V lost 5 bases and J lost 4 bases.

This clone was seen more than once but under ten times. This chain connects TRBV27 to TRBJ1-1; D unclear. Trimming took 5 bases from V and 3 from J, leaving 16 bases between them. The V gene's germline CDR1 is MNHEY and CDR2 SMNVEV (reference sequence). The CDR3 runs to 15 residues. The CDR3 DNA follows: TGTGCCAGCAGTGCTAGGAGCACCGGGGACACTGAAGCTTTCTTT. Translation gives CASSARSTGDTEAFF.

V usage is TRBV27 and J usage is TRBJ2-1, with 15 bases that match TRBD2. J gave up 4 bases and V 6 bases, and 4 bases lay outside the gene matches. This CDR3 contains 16 residues. CDR1 and CDR2 from the germline V gene are MNHEY and SMNVEV (reference sequence). The CDR3 DNA reads TGTGCCAGCAGAGGACTAGCGGGAGGGATGTACAATGAGCAGTTCTTC. Translating it yields CASRGLAGGMYNEQFF.

As concerns this clone: Distinct nucleotide sequences in the sample also encode this CDR3. The rearrangement uses TRBV7-2 and TRBJ1-1; possibly TRBD1 for D (6 bases). Trimming left V 1 base short and J 5 bases short, with 8 bases between. This CDR3 spans 13 amino acids. Germline CDR1 is SGHTA and CDR2 is FQGNSA. CDR3 in amino acids: CASSLERGTEAFF. CDR3 nucleotides: TGTGCCAGCAGCTTAGAGAGGGGGACTGAAGCTTTCTTT.

This chain joins TRBV4-3 and TRBJ1-4; perhaps TRBD1 as D (5 bases). V shed 0 bases and J shed 4 bases, with 12 bases lying between them. CDR1 is LGHNA, CDR2 YSLEER, per germline. The CDR3 covers 16 residues. CDR3 region: CASSQDKGWHNEKLFF. The CDR3 DNA is TGCGCCAGCAGCCAAGATAAGGGGTGGCATAATGAAAAACTGTTTTTT.

The gene calls are TRBV7-7 and TRBJ2-3; D is undetermined. The CDR3 contains 15 residues. The germline V gene has CDR1 SSHAT and CDR2 FNYEAQ (reference sequence). The ends were cut back, 2 bases at V and 0 bases at J, with 9 bases in the middle. CDR3 nucleotides: TGTGCCAGCAGCTTATCTCGCGGCAGCACAGATACGCAGTATTTT. Encoded protein: CASSLSRGSTDTQYF. The full variable domain, in which reference TRBV7-7 and TRBJ2-3 provide the parts outside the CDR3, is GAGVSQSPRYKVTKRGQDVTLRCDPISSHATLYWYQQALGQGPEFLTYFNYEAQPDKSGLPSDRFSAERPEGSISTLTIQRTEQRDSAMYRCASSLSRGSTDTQYFGPGTRLTVL.

The chain links TRBV4-3 to TRBJ1-1, with 9 bases that match TRBD1. CDR3 size: 13 residues. Trimming cost V 4 bases and J 10 bases; bases outside gene matches: 7. Germline CDR1 and CDR2: LGHNA and YSLEER. CDR3 region: CASSLTGGAGAFF. The CDR3 nucleotides are TGCGCCAGCAGCCTCACAGGGGGCGCGGGAGCTTTCTTT.

V and J are TRBV7-2 and TRBJ1-5; the D is unclear. The CDR3 totals 13 residues. V was cut by 1 base and J by 14 bases, with 15 bases left in between. Germline V lookup: CDR1 SGHTA, CDR2 FQGNSA. The CDR3: CASSLVGRASKHF. CDR3 DNA: TGTGCCAGCAGCTTAGTTGGGAGGGCGTCCAAGCATTTT.

This chain connects TRBV11-2 to TRBJ2-4, with TRBD1 identical over 8 bases. Looked up from germline, CDR1 is SGHAT and CDR2 is FQNNGV. This CDR3 is 11 amino acids long. The ends lost 5 bases at V and 15 bases at J; junction bases unmatched: 6. The CDR3 is CASSNTGGRYF. For the CDR3, the DNA is TGTGCCAGCAGCAATACAGGGGGAAGGTACTTC.

V is TRBV7-9 and J is TRBJ1-2; 7 bases match TRBD1. Trimming at V came to 5 bases and at J to 8 bases, leaving 8 bases not matched to a gene. This CDR3 is 13 amino acids long. Germline-derived CDR1 and CDR2 are SEHNR and FQNEAQ (reference sequence). The CDR3, as DNA: TGTGCCAGCAGCCTCGGGACAGCGGGCGGCTACACCTTC. Translation: CASSLGTAGGYTF.

The rearrangement uses TRBV7-2 and TRBJ1-3, with a tentative D call TRBD1 (6 bases). CDR3 length equals 13 residues. Between the trimmed V and J ends, which lost 5 bases and 5 bases, there was a span of 10 bases. The V gene's germline CDR1 is SGHTA and CDR2 FQGNSA. The DNA of the CDR3 is TGTGCCAGCAGCGCGGACAGACGAAACACCATATATTTT. Translated: CASSADRRNTIYF.

The CDR3 protein is CASAETSIYNEQFF. The CDR3 DNA reads TGTGCCAGCGCGGAGACCTCGATCTACAATGAGCAGTTCTTC. V usage is TRBV6-5 and J usage is TRBJ2-1; D uncertain. CDR1 is MNHEY, CDR2 SVGAGI, per germline. The CDR3 totals 14 residues. V was clipped by 8 bases and J by 3 bases, with 14 bases between them.

This rearrangement joins TRBV2 to TRBJ1-2, with D possibly being TRBD1 (5 bases). Trimming took off 6 bases at V and 8 bases at J, with 13 bases between the two ends. The CDR3 has 12 amino acids. In germline, CDR1 is SNHLY, CDR2 FYNNEI. CDR3 nucleotides: TGTGCCAGCAGGGGGACTCCTGGGGGCTACACCTTC. Amino acid sequence: CASRGTPGGYTF.

Written as DNA, the CDR3 is TGTGCCACCAGCAGCCGGGACAGGGGCTCCTACGAGCAGTACTTC. Protein: CATSSRDRGSYEQYF. The chain has TRBV15 and TRBJ2-7; 10 positions agree with TRBD1. The CDR3 has 15 residues. CDR1 is LNHNV, CDR2 YYDKDF, per germline (reference sequence). Trimming removed 3 bases from V and 0 bases from J; junction bases left unmatched: 2. The complete variable domain, with remaining parts taken from reference TRBV15 and TRBJ2-7, reads DAMVIQNPRYQVTQFGKPVTLSCSQTLNHNVMYWYQQKSSQAPKLLFHYYDKDFNNEADTPDNFQSRRPNTSFCFLDIRSPGLGDTAMYLCATSSRDRGSYEQYFGPGTRLTVT.

The V and J genes are TRBV19 and TRBJ2-1, with D perhaps TRBD1 (6 bases). The CDR3 loop spans 16 amino acids. Trimming removed 5 bases at V and 5 bases at J, with 19 bases between. Germline loops: CDR1 LNHDA, CDR2 SQIVND (reference sequence). The chain's CDR3 is CASSRRQASLDNEQFF. In nucleotides, the CDR3 is TGTGCCAGTAGTCGAAGACAGGCCTCTTTAGACAATGAGCAGTTCTTC.